This T cell receptor (beta chain) originates from a study of blood T cell repertoires in COVID-19. Methods used by the authors: For nucleated cells, counts were estimated from reference gene primer amplification. The assay was immunoSEQ multiplex PCR, and TCRdb's table has in-frame clones only and misses some. The V and J calls and the clone size are those of that table, but D and trimming were determined from the DNA. The sample contains about 440,000 clones, more than 85% of which appear only once. J lost 4 bases, V lost 6 bases, and 9 bases had no gene match. CDR1 and CDR2 from the germline V gene are LNHDA and SQIVND (reference sequence). This CDR3 has 16 residues.

The origin of this receptor is a woman under 40 with acute or convalescent COVID-19. The chain recombines TRBV19 with TRBJ2-1; 10 nucleotides agree with TRBD1. Sample: peripheral blood. CDR3 sequence: CASRHGGTGDYNEQFF. The CDR3 nucleotides are TGTGCCAGTAGACACGGGGGGACAGGGGATTACAATGAGCAGTTCTTC. The whole variable domain, remainder taken from reference TRBV19 and TRBJ2-1, is DGGITQSPKYLFRKEGQNVTLSCEQNLNHDAMYWYRQDPGQGLRLIYYSQIVNDFQKGDIAEGYSVSREKKESFPLTVTSAQKNPTAFYLCASRHGGTGDYNEQFFGPGTRLTVL.